What follows describes a single TCR beta chain. What it binds is unknown. The germline gene is not matched at one end of the junction; a read error may be the cause. Using immunoSEQ multiplex PCR, the repertoire was profiled, and TCRdb retains in-frame clones only, with some absent. The sample shows 80,000 or so clones, 80% to 90% of them seen only once. This sample's time point: blood 4 weeks post-SBRT, at nephrectomy. Treatment noted: 15 Gy SBRT to primary tumor, nephrectomy 4 weeks later. Clear cell pathology was present in this patient's renal cell carcinoma. The data were obtained in a study of radiation and T cells in renal cell carcinoma. Study-level findings and limits: From baseline, blood top tumor clonotypes peaked at 2 weeks post-radiation.

The CDR3 has 15 amino acids. Per germline, CDR1 MRHNA and CDR2 SNTAGT. The chain joins TRBV6-4 to TRBJ2-3; D is unclear. The receptor was isolated from a woman in her 70s with renal cell carcinoma. The sample in question was blood, obtained from a patient whose treatment included radiotherapy and nephrectomy. CDR3 sequence (DNA): TGTGCCAGCAGTGACTTCGCCGGATTCACAAATACGCAGTATTTT. As protein: CASSDFAGFTNTQYF.